A single sample gave rise to the 8 T cell receptor beta chains below, sequenced in a study of cytomegalovirus exposure and HLA in healthy donors. PCR amplification relied on 60 Vbeta primers (plus 13 Jbeta primers). The table came from immunoSEQ multiplex PCR; TCRdb's copy has only in-frame clones and leaves some out. The table shows 150,000 or so clones, with about 79% occurring only once. Input material: PBMCs. These receptors were taken from a male donor in good health and CMV-seronegative.

The rearrangement joins TRBV7-2 to TRBJ1-2, with 8 nucleotides matching TRBD1. CDR1 and CDR2 from the germline V gene are SGHTA and FQGNSA. This CDR3 spans 14 amino acids. The trim removed 5 bases at V and 3 bases at J, leaving 5 bases unmatched. As DNA, the CDR3 is TGTGCCAGCAGCCGTCGGACAGGGTACTATGGCTACACCTTC. Translating it yields CASSRRTGYYGYTF. The variable domain in full, completed from reference TRBV7-2 and TRBJ1-2, reads GAGVSQSPSNKVTEKGKDVELRCDPISGHTALYWYRQSLGQGLEFLIYFQGNSAPDKSGLPSDRFSAERTGGSVSTLTIQRTQQEDSAVYLCASSRRTGYYGYTFGSGTRLTVV.

CDR3 loop: CASSLGESPLHF. In nucleotides, the CDR3 is TGCGCCAGCAGCTTGGGGGAGTCACCCCTCCACTTT. The chain has TRBV5-1 and TRBJ1-6, with unresolved D. Trimming removed 0 bases from V and 10 bases from J, with 5 bases in between. CDR3 length: 12 residues. CDR1 and CDR2 (germline): SGHRS, YFSETQ. The variable domain in full, with the rest retrieved from reference TRBV5-1 and TRBJ1-6, is KAGVTQTPRYLIKTRGQQVTLSCSPISGHRSVSWYQQTPGQGLQFLFEYFSETQRNKGNFPGRFSGRQFSNSRSEMNVSTLELGDSALYLCASSLGESPLHFGNGTRLTVT.

In this sample, this clone turned up once. The chain carries TRBV10-3 and TRBJ2-3; TRBD2 aligns across 8 bases. V was clipped by 3 bases and J by 2 bases; unmatched bases: 4. The CDR3 is made up of 15 amino acids. The germline CDR1 and CDR2 sequences are ENHRY and SYGVKD. CDR3 coding DNA: TGTGCCATCAGTGACGGCGGGGGGTTCACAGATACGCAGTATTTT. Protein: CAISDGGGFTDTQYF.

As regards this clone: A read error may produce the germline difference seen at one junction end. The gene calls are TRBV7-2 and TRBJ1-1; 11 bases fit TRBD1. This CDR3 has 13 amino acids. Germline V gene sequence: CDR1 SGHTA, CDR2 FQGNSA. The CDR3 is CASSTWDRGEGIF. The CDR3 coding sequence is TGTGCCAGCAGCACATGGGACAGGGGGGAAGGGATCTTT.

The chain combines TRBV5-1 with TRBJ1-2; D is unclear. V shed 2 bases and J shed 4 bases, with 15 bases lying between them. Germline V gene sequence: CDR1 SGHRS, CDR2 YFSETQ. The CDR3 consists of 15 residues. CDR3 loop: CASSLLVGIGYGYTF. CDR3 DNA sequence: TGCGCCAGCAGCTTACTAGTAGGTATTGGCTATGGCTACACCTTC.

The chain combines TRBV4-1 with TRBJ2-5, with 10 bases aligning to TRBD1. The CDR3 has 20 residues. With V trimmed by 0 bases and J by 2 bases, 15 bases remained unmatched. Germline V gene lookup returns CDR1 MGHRA and CDR2 YSYEKL. Written as DNA, the CDR3 is TGCGCCAGCAGCCAAGATTTGAATTCTCGTCGACAGGGGGCTCAAGAGACCCAGTACTTC. Translation: CASSQDLNSRRQGAQETQYF.

This chain links TRBV13 with TRBJ1-6, with 9 nucleotides matching TRBD1. The trim removed 5 bases at V and 7 bases at J, leaving 12 bases unmatched. Germline CDR1 reads PRHDT; CDR2 reads FYEKMQ (reference sequence). This CDR3 is built from 17 residues. CDR3 protein: CASSLGGQGKKNSPLHF. In nucleotides, the CDR3 is TGTGCCAGCAGCCTGGGGGGACAGGGCAAAAAAAATTCACCCCTCCACTTT.

The chain combines TRBV11-2 with TRBJ1-4; 9 bases match TRBD1. V shed 5 bases, J shed 8 bases, and the junction held 6 bases outside the gene matches. The CDR3 covers 14 residues. CDR1 SGHAT and CDR2 FQNNGV come from the germline V gene. CDR3 sequence (DNA): TGTGCCAGCAGCCGGGACAGGGTGGGCGAAAAACTGTTTTTT. Translation: CASSRDRVGEKLFF. The whole variable domain, remainder taken from reference TRBV11-2 and TRBJ1-4, is EAGVAQSPRYKIIEKRQSVAFWCNPISGHATLYWYQQILGQGPKLLIQFQNNGVVDDSQLPKDRFSAERLKGVDSTLKIQPAKLEDSAVYLCASSRDRVGEKLFFGSGTQLSVL.